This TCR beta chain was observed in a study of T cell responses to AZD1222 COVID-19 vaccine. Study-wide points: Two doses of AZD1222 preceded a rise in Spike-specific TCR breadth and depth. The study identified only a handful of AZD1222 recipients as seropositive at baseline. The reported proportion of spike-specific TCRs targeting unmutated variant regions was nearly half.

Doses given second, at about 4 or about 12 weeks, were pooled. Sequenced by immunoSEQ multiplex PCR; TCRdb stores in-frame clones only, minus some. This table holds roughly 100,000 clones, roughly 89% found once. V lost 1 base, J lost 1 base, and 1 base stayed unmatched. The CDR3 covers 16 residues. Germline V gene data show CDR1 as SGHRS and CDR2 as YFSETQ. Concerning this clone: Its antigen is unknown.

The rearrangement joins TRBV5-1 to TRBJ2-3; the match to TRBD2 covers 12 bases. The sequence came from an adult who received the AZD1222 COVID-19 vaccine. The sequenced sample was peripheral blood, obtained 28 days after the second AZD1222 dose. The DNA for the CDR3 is TGCGCCAGCAGCTTGAGGACTAGCGGGGGCACAGATACGCAGTATTTT. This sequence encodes CASSLRTSGGTDTQYF.